Presented here are 5 T cell receptor beta chains from one specimen sequenced in a study of OX40 agonist ivuxolimab in advanced cancers. Clones were sequenced by immunoSEQ multiplex PCR, and TCRdb holds only the in-frame ones, with some missing. This table holds about 73,000 clones, approximately 90% found once. The specimen comprised CD4+ or CD8+ T cells sorted from blood, sampled in a trial of the OX40 agonist ivuxolimab. The source is an adult with an advanced solid tumor such as melanoma, head and neck, liver or kidney cancer.

The chain uses TRBV2 and TRBJ2-2; D unclear. The CDR3 extends over 14 amino acids. With 6 bases removed from V and 3 bases from J, the gap between germline ends came to 11 bases. Germline loops: CDR1 SNHLY, CDR2 FYNNEI. The CDR3 bases are TGTGCCAGCAGGGCAGACACTTACACCGGGGAGCTGTTTTTT. Translated: CASRADTYTGELFF.

CDR3 DNA: TGCGCCAGCAGCAACCGGGACAGCTATGGCTACACCTTC. Its protein product is CASSNRDSYGYTF. The rearrangement links TRBV5-1 to TRBJ1-2; 7 bases line up with TRBD1. Looked up from germline, CDR1 is SGHRS and CDR2 is YFSETQ. Trimming removed 4 bases from V and 4 bases from J; junction bases left unmatched: 4. This CDR3 is built from 13 residues.

This chain connects TRBV9 to TRBJ2-1; the D is unclear. This CDR3 comprises 14 residues. In germline, CDR1 is SGDLS, CDR2 YYNGEE. V was trimmed by 1 base and J by 4 bases, leaving 9 bases between them. The CDR3 protein is CASSVSPNYNEQFF. The CDR3 DNA is TGTGCCAGCAGCGTATCCCCCAATTACAATGAGCAGTTCTTC.

The V call is TRBV7-3, the J call TRBJ2-3; perhaps D is TRBD1 or TRBD2 (6 bases each). Germline V gene sequence: CDR1 SGHTA, CDR2 FQGTGA. The CDR3 consists of 15 residues. Trimming removed 4 bases from V and 1 base from J, with 12 bases in between. CDR3 nucleotides: TGTGCCAGCAGCTCGACGGGGGCCCGCACAGATACGCAGTATTTT. Translating it yields CASSSTGARTDTQYF.

This chain links TRBV27 with TRBJ2-3, with no clear D. The length of the CDR3 is 13 residues. The ends were cut back, 5 bases at V and 0 bases at J, with 6 bases in the middle. Germline-derived CDR1 and CDR2 are MNHEY and SMNVEV (reference sequence). CDR3 in amino acids: CASSGSSTDTQYF. CDR3 nucleotides: TGTGCCAGCAGTGGTTCTAGCACAGATACGCAGTATTTT.